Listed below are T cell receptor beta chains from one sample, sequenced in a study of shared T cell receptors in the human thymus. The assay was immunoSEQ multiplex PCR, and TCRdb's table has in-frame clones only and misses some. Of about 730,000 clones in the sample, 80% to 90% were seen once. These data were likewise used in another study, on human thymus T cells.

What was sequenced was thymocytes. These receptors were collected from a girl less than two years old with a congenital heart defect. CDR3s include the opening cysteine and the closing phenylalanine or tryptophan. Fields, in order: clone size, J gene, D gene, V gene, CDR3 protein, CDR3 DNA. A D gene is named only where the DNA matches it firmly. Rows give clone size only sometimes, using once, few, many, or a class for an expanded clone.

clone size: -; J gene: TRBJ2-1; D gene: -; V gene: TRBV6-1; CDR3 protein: CASSPGRGAYNEQFF; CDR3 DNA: TGTGCCAGCAGTCCTGGCAGGGGGGCTTACAATGAGCAGTTCTTC
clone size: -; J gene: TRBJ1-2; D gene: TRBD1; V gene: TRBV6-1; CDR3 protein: CASSLRGHGYTF; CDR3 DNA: TGTGCCAGCAGTCTTAGGGGGCATGGCTACACCTTC
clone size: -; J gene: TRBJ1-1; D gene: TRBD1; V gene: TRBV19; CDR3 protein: CASSQRGDRAEFKNTEAFF; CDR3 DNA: TGTGCCAGTAGCCAGCGAGGGGACAGAGCCGAGTTTAAGAACACTGAAGCTTTCTTT
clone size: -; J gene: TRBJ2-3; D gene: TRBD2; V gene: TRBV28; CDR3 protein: CASSFNLGTSGGTHTDTQYF; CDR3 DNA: TGTGCCAGCAGTTTCAATCTCGGAACTAGCGGGGGGACCCACACAGATACGCAGTATTTT
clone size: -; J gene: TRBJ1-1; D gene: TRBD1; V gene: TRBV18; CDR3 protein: CASSRLINRGQTEAFF; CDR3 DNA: TGTGCCAGCTCACGCCTTATCAACAGGGGGCAAACTGAAGCTTTCTTT
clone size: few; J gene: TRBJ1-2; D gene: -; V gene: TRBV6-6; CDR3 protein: CASAAATNYGYTF; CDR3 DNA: TGTGCCAGCGCGGCCGCGACTAACTATGGCTACACCTTC
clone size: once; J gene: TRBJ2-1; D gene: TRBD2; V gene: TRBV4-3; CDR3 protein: CASSQSSGGAREQFF; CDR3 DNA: TGCGCCAGCAGCCAATCTAGCGGGGGGGCCAGAGAGCAGTTCTTC
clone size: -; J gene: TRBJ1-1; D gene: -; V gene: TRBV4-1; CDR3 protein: CASSQAQGFGNTEAFF; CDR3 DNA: TGCGCCAGCAGCCAAGCCCAGGGTTTCGGGAACACTGAAGCTTTCTTT
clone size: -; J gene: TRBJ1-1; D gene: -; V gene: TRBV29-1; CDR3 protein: CSATGRGTTEAFF; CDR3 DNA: TGCAGCGCTACTGGTAGGGGGACCACTGAAGCTTTCTTT
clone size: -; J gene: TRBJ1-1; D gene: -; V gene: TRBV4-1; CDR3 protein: CASSQDEGRMNTEAFF; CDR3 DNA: TGCGCCAGCAGCCAAGATGAGGGCAGAATGAACACTGAAGCTTTCTTT
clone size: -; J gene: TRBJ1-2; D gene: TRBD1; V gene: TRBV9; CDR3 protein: CASSVETGGYGYTF; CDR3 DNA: TGTGCCAGCAGCGTAGAAACAGGGGGGTACGGCTACACCTTC
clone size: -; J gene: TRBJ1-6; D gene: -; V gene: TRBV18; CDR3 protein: CASSPSWAGSGSPLHF; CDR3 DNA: TGTGCCAGCTCACCCTCCTGGGCAGGGTCTGGCTCACCCCTCCACTTT
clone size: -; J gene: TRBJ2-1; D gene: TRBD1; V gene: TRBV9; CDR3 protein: CASSANRDRANNEQFF; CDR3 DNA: TGTGCCAGCAGCGCGAACCGGGACAGGGCAAACAATGAGCAGTTCTTC
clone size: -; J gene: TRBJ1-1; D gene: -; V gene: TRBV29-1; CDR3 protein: CSVRLNTEAFF; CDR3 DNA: TGCAGCGTAAGACTTAACACTGAAGCTTTCTTT
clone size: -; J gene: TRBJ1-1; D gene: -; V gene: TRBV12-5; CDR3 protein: CASGPDRWETEAFF; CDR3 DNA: TGTGCTAGTGGCCCAGACAGGTGGGAAACTGAAGCTTTCTTT